The rows below give T cell receptor beta chains drawn from one sample of a study of Graves' ophthalmopathy and Graves' hyperthyroidism. TCRdb itself ran the multiplex PCR reads through MiXCR, one entry per CDR3 protein. The sample includes about 410,000 distinct CDR3 sequences, roughly 18% of them seen just once. What was sequenced was peripheral blood. The receptors shown here come from a woman younger than 35 with Graves' ophthalmopathy. Each CDR3 is given with its conserved first and last residue. A D gene is named only where the DNA matches it firmly. Size is stated for part of the rows, as once, few or many counts, or as a class when the clone is expanded.

CDR3	DNA	size	D	V	J
CASSPRQGAGTEAFF	TGTGCCAGCAGCCCTCGACAGGGGGCAGGAACTGAAGCTTTCTTT	many	TRBD1	TRBV7-9	TRBJ1-1
CASRETGTSEAFF	TGTGCCAGCAGGGAGACCGGGACAAGTGAAGCTTTCTTT	.	.	TRBV12-3/TRBV12-4	TRBJ1-1
CASSLHRGPNYGYTF	TGTGCCAGCAGCTTGCACAGGGGTCCTAACTATGGCTACACCTTC	.	TRBD1	TRBV11-2	TRBJ1-2
CASRSPESSNQPQHF	TGTGCCAGCAGGTCACCCGAGAGTAGCAATCAGCCCCAGCATTTT	few	.	TRBV6-5	TRBJ1-5
CASSSGRGKPSYEQYF	TGTGCCAGCAGCTCCGGTAGGGGTAAACCCTCCTACGAGCAGTACTTC	.	.	TRBV13	TRBJ2-7
CASSLVPVGDRGYEQYF	TGTGCCAGCAGCTTAGTACCTGTTGGGGACAGGGGCTACGAGCAGTACTTC	.	TRBD1	TRBV7-4	TRBJ2-7
CASSQSAPGGPTDTQYF	TGTGCCAGCAGCCAATCGGCACCCGGGGGACCCACAGATACGCAGTATTTT	few	.	TRBV5-4	TRBJ2-3
CASSQGEGRRTEAFF	TGTGCCAGCAGCCAAGGAGAAGGGAGAAGAACTGAAGCTTTCTTT	many	.	TRBV4-2	TRBJ1-1
CASSLGLGAFF	TGTGCCAGCAGCTTAGGGTTGGGAGCTTTCTTT	many	.	TRBV7-2	TRBJ1-1
CSARATSGSYEQYF	TGCAGTGCTAGAGCGACTAGCGGGAGCTACGAGCAGTACTTC	many	TRBD2	TRBV20-1	TRBJ2-7
CASSLGAGNQPQHF	TGTGCCAGCAGCTTGGGGGCGGGAAATCAGCCCCAGCATTTT	many	.	TRBV5-6	TRBJ1-5
CASSLDLAGNTGELFF	TGCGCCAGCAGCTTGGATCTAGCGGGAAACACCGGGGAGCTGTTTTTT	.	TRBD2	TRBV5-1	TRBJ2-2
CASSMGPGGWAGELFF	TGTGCCAGCAGCATGGGACCCGGGGGTTGGGCCGGGGAGCTGTTTTTT	many	.	TRBV12-3/TRBV12-4	TRBJ2-2
CASSITTITEAFF	TGTGCCAGTAGTATAACTACAATTACTGAAGCTTTCTTT	many	.	TRBV19	TRBJ1-1
CASSISGAPRDTQYF	TGTGCCAGTAGTATAAGCGGGGCCCCAAGGGATACGCAGTATTTT	many	TRBD2	TRBV19	TRBJ2-3
CASSPGQAHSLAKNIQYF	TGTGCCAGCAGCCCGGGACAGGCCCATAGCCTAGCCAAAAACATTCAGTACTTC	few	TRBD1	TRBV7-8	TRBJ2-4
CACRDRDGNTIYF	TGTGCCTGCCGGGACAGGGATGGAAACACCATATATTTT	many	TRBD1	TRBV6-5	TRBJ1-3
CASSSRVGEAFF	TGCGCCAGCAGTTCACGAGTAGGAGAAGCTTTCTTT	many	.	TRBV10-2	TRBJ1-1
CASSSGQGVSPLHF	TGTGCCAGCAGTTCCGGACAGGGAGTCTCACCCCTCCACTTT	many	TRBD1	TRBV7-2	TRBJ1-6
CASSRGQGGNTIYF	TGTGCCAGCAGTCGTGGACAGGGGGGAAACACCATATATTTT	many	TRBD1	TRBV12-3/TRBV12-4	TRBJ1-3
CASSLTISTEAFF	TGTGCCAGCAGCTTAACCATTAGTACTGAAGCTTTCTTT	many	.	TRBV7-9	TRBJ1-1
CASSLRSGQETQYF	TGTGCCAGCAGCTTAAGGAGTGGGCAAGAGACCCAGTACTTC	many	.	TRBV7-2	TRBJ2-5
CASSTRDGGGVPQHF	TGTGCCAGCAGTACCCGGGATGGTGGTGGAGTGCCCCAGCATTTT	many	.	TRBV6-2/TRBV6-3	TRBJ1-5
CAWSGRQGGAYEQYF	TGTGCCTGGAGTGGTCGACAAGGAGGCGCCTACGAGCAGTACTTC	many	.	TRBV30	TRBJ2-7
CASSQDLGTSGMYTGELFF	TGCGCCAGCAGCCAAGACCTCGGGACTAGCGGGATGTACACCGGGGAGCTGTTTTTT	few	TRBD2	TRBV4-1	TRBJ2-2
CASSPRAVYNSPLHF	TGTGCCAGCAGCCCTAGGGCAGTCTATAATTCACCCCTCCACTTT	many	.	TRBV7-2	TRBJ1-6
CASSLLLGETQYF	TGTGCCAGCAGTTTACTGTTGGGGGAGACCCAGTACTTC	many	.	TRBV7-9	TRBJ2-5
CATSRTGTGMYEQYF	TGTGCCACCAGCAGAACCGGGACAGGGATGTACGAGCAGTACTTC	many	TRBD1	TRBV15	TRBJ2-7
CAISDGTGEAFF	TGTGCCATCAGTGATGGGACAGGAGAAGCTTTCTTT	.	TRBD1	TRBV10-3	TRBJ1-1
CASSPTSLAGGYTGELFF	TGTGCCAGCAGTCCGACCTCCTTAGCGGGAGGGTACACCGGGGAGCTGTTTTTT	many	TRBD2	TRBV28	TRBJ2-2
CASSLAGGSHQPQHF	TGTGCCAGCAGTTTAGCGGGGGGTTCCCATCAGCCCCAGCATTTT	.	.	TRBV6-5	TRBJ1-5
CASSSAPGVVGYTF	TGTGCCAGCAGTTCGGCCCCCGGGGTCGTAGGCTACACCTTC	.	.	TRBV12-3/TRBV12-4	TRBJ1-2
CASSYSRASGANVLTF	TGTGCCAGCAGTTACTCCAGGGCGTCTGGGGCCAACGTCCTGACTTTC	.	.	TRBV6-2/TRBV6-3	TRBJ2-6
CASSPGLAGGRGGELFF	TGTGCCAGCAGTCCAGGACTAGCGGGAGGCCGGGGCGGGGAGCTGTTTTTT	many	TRBD2	TRBV2	TRBJ2-2
CASSASHEQYF	TGTGCCAGCAGTGCATCTCACGAGCAGTACTTC	.	.	TRBV25-1	TRBJ2-7
CSVEDSSGRREQYF	TGCAGCGTTGAGGACTCCTCCGGGCGCAGAGAGCAGTACTTC	.	.	TRBV29-1	TRBJ2-7
CASSQGSSGNTIYF	TGTGCCAGCAGCCAAGGGAGCTCTGGAAACACCATATATTTT	many	.	TRBV7-2	TRBJ1-3
CAWRWEQGEAFF	TGTGCCTGGAGGTGGGAACAGGGTGAAGCTTTCTTT	once	.	TRBV30	TRBJ1-1
CSVEDGNANYGYTF	TGCAGCGTTGAAGATGGTAACGCTAACTATGGCTACACCTTC	.	.	TRBV29-1	TRBJ1-2